This record looks at one T cell receptor (beta chain) sequence and its context. Its antigen remains undetermined. No base qualities exist here, and no much larger clone lies one base off it. The method behind the library was the immunoSEQ multiplex PCR assay. Held by TCRdb, this immuneACCESS table contains in-frame sequences only and omits some clones. Under half of the omission traces to an unresolved V gene where checked; the cause of the rest is unknown. The sample profile shows some 84,000 clones; about 91% of them were found once. The top ten clones comprise 0.3% to 0.45% of the sample. This specimen belongs to a study of technical replicates of blood from a handful of donors (dated by TCRdb to between 2016 and 2019). The sequenced sample consisted of T cells isolated from PBMCs. The clonotype originates from a human donor in good health.

CDR3 reads: CASSLDWRSGLAKNIQYF. The nucleotides read TGTGCCAGCAGCTTAGACTGGCGGAGCGGCCTAGCCAAAAACATTCAGTACTTC. This receptor chain uses TRBV7-9 and TRBJ2-4; a weak D assignment points to TRBD2 (5 bases agree). V is pared back by 1 base and J by 0 bases, with 16 bases lying between the germline termini. Counted from cysteine to phenylalanine, this CDR3 has 18 amino acids. Of the read, only the CDR3 DNA is kept; its 54 bases are in frame from base 1. The germline V gene encodes CDR1 SEHNR and CDR2 FQNEAQ (reference sequence).